Below, 24 T cell receptor beta chains from the same sample are listed, as sequenced in a study of shared clonotypes between healthy human individuals. Produced via immunoSEQ multiplex PCR; TCRdb's table is partial and in-frame only. The profile shows 1.5 million to 2.5 million clones, less than 95% of them singletons. Naive CD8 isolation took CD45RO-negative cells positively selected for CCR7 and excluded terminally differentiated effector memory CD45RA+ cells. Sample: naive CD8+ T cells sorted from blood. Receptor source: a man between 18 and 29 years old in good health.

The chain is built from TRBV9 and TRBJ2-2, with 8 bases lining up with TRBD2. The CDR3 length is 16 residues. CDR1 and CDR2 from the germline V gene are SGDLS and YYNGEE. With 0 bases clipped from V and 4 bases from J, the junction kept 5 bases outside the gene matches. In nucleotides, the CDR3 is TGTGCCAGCAGCGTAGTTAGCCTAGCGGGCACCGGGGAGCTGTTTTTT. The encoded protein is CASSVVSLAGTGELFF.

This clone was seen only once. This rearrangement joins TRBV4-3 to TRBJ2-1; TRBD2 aligns across 10 bases. The ends lost 0 bases at V and 8 bases at J; junction bases unmatched: 10. Germline lookup yields CDR1 LGHNA and CDR2 YSLEER. CDR3 length: 17 amino acids. CDR3 protein: CASSQDPESGRAHEQFF. The CDR3 coding sequence is TGCGCCAGCAGCCAAGATCCGGAGAGCGGGAGGGCCCATGAGCAGTTCTTC.

The chain uses TRBV28 and TRBJ1-4; perhaps TRBD1 as D (5 bases). The germline gives CDR1 MDHEN, CDR2 SYDVKM. V was pared by 7 bases and J by 7 bases, with 16 bases between. The length of the CDR3 is 14 residues. CDR3 residues: CASTFSQGFEKLFF. In DNA form, the CDR3 reads TGTGCCAGCACTTTCTCCCAGGGATTTGAAAAACTGTTTTTT.

The gene calls are TRBV9 and TRBJ2-1; 7 nucleotides match TRBD1. Germline assignment: CDR1 SGDLS and CDR2 YYNGEE. This CDR3 region has 14 residues. The ends lost 0 bases at V and 8 bases at J; junction bases unmatched: 5. The CDR3 loop reads CASSVADRDDEQFF. The DNA for the CDR3 is TGTGCCAGCAGCGTAGCCGACAGGGACGATGAGCAGTTCTTC. Full variable domain (rest looked up from reference TRBV9 and TRBJ2-1): DSGVTQTPKHLITATGQRVTLRCSPRSGDLSVYWYQQSLDQGLQFLIQYYNGEERAKGNILERFSAQQFPDLHSELNLSSLELGDSALYFCASSVADRDDEQFFGPGTRLTVL.

To note about this clone: The identical CDR3 is also encoded by other nucleotide sequences in the sample. The chain has TRBV7-9 and TRBJ2-1; D is unclear. V lost 5 bases and J 2 bases, leaving 13 bases between the germline ends. The germline V gene encodes CDR1 SEHNR and CDR2 FQNEAQ (reference sequence). This CDR3 spans 15 amino acids. The CDR3 spells CASSPLGGPYNEQFF. Here the CDR3 DNA reads TGTGCCAGCAGCCCCCTTGGCGGACCCTACAATGAGCAGTTCTTC.

The chain joins TRBV7-9 to TRBJ1-4; D ambiguous. The CDR3 has 14 amino acids. The germline V gene encodes CDR1 SEHNR and CDR2 FQNEAQ (reference sequence). Trimming stripped 5 bases from V and 4 bases from J, with 11 bases between. The CDR3 loop is CASSPPGFNEKLFF. The CDR3 DNA sequence: TGTGCCAGCAGCCCCCCGGGGTTTAATGAAAAACTGTTTTTT. Using reference TRBV7-9 and TRBJ1-4 for the parts outside the CDR3, the full variable domain is DTGVSQNPRHKITKRGQNVTFRCDPISEHNRLYWYRQTLGQGPEFLTYFQNEAQLEKSRLLSDRFSAERPKGSFSTLEIQRTEQGDSAMYLCASSPPGFNEKLFFGSGTQLSVL.

V usage is TRBV11-2 and J usage is TRBJ2-3; TRBD2 matches at 12 bases. CDR1 is SGHAT, CDR2 FQNNGV, per germline. The CDR3 has 15 amino acids. The ends lost 6 bases at V and 4 bases at J; junction bases unmatched: 5. As DNA, the CDR3 is TGTGCCAGCAGTCACGGGACTAGCGGGTCAGATACGCAGTATTTT. It codes for CASSHGTSGSDTQYF.

This clone was seen a single time. The rearrangement joins TRBV16 to TRBJ1-1, with unresolved D. CDR1 and CDR2 (germline): KGHSY, FQNENV. The CDR3 extends over 13 amino acids. The V end was cut by 9 bases, the J end by 7 bases, with 18 bases between. The CDR3 here is CARLLPTGGEAFF. In nucleotides, the CDR3 is TGTGCCAGGCTACTCCCGACCGGCGGTGAAGCTTTCTTT.

The chain uses TRBV6-5 and TRBJ2-1; no definite D call. Germline V lookup: CDR1 MNHEY, CDR2 SVGAGI. This CDR3 spans 15 amino acids. V was trimmed by 2 bases and J by 2 bases, leaving 10 bases between them. The CDR3, as DNA: TGTGCCAGCAGTTACGGCCCCGGCACCTACAATGAGCAGTTCTTC. It codes for CASSYGPGTYNEQFF.

The CDR3: CASSESVGVPYEQYF. The DNA of the CDR3 is TGCGCCAGCAGTGAGTCGGTAGGTGTTCCCTACGAGCAGTACTTC. This chain links TRBV10-1 with TRBJ2-7; D is ambiguous. Germline lookup yields CDR1 WNHNN and CDR2 SYGVQD (reference sequence). The CDR3 consists of 15 residues. V shed 0 bases and J shed 2 bases, with 11 bases lying between them.

V is TRBV10-3 and J is TRBJ2-7; 7 bases align to TRBD1. The CDR3 runs 14 residues. Unmatched junction bases numbered 1, after V lost 2 bases and J lost 0 bases. Germline CDR1 reads ENHRY; CDR2 reads SYGVKD. The CDR3 DNA reads as TGTGCCATCAGTGAGACAGGGGCCTCCTACGAGCAGTACTTC. Its translation is CAISETGASYEQYF.

A single count supports this clone. V and J are TRBV28 and TRBJ1-2; 8 bases map to TRBD1. The trim removed 3 bases at V and 6 bases at J, leaving 6 bases unmatched. Per germline, CDR1 MDHEN and CDR2 SYDVKM. The CDR3 loop spans 14 amino acids. CDR3 sequence reads: CASSLTGAGDGYTF. CDR3 DNA sequence: TGTGCCAGCAGTTTGACAGGGGCTGGGGATGGCTACACCTTC.

Comment on this clone: Other nucleotide sequences in the sample specify the same CDR3. The J gene is TRBJ1-1, the V gene TRBV30; 9 nucleotides agree with TRBD1. The CDR3 totals 13 residues. The germline V gene encodes CDR1 GTSNPN and CDR2 SVGIG (reference sequence). With V trimmed by 0 bases and J by 4 bases, 0 bases remained unmatched. The CDR3 loop reads CAWSVQGATEAFF. CDR3 coding DNA: TGTGCCTGGAGTGTACAGGGGGCCACTGAAGCTTTCTTT.

This chain uses TRBV5-6 with TRBJ1-2; no firm D call. The CDR3 runs 12 residues. Trimming took 1 base from V and 5 from J, leaving 6 bases between them. CDR1 is SGHDT, CDR2 YYEEEE, per germline. The CDR3 spells CASSLQEYGYTF. For the CDR3, the DNA is TGTGCCAGCAGCTTGCAGGAGTATGGCTACACCTTC.

V usage is TRBV2 and J usage is TRBJ1-3; D is undetermined. The CDR3 spans 15 residues. The V end lost 5 bases, the J end lost 1 base, and 12 bases lay between the germline ends. CDR1 and CDR2 (germline): SNHLY, FYNNEI. The CDR3 nucleotides read TGTGCCAGCAGTTTCAGCCCGAAGTCTGGAAACACCATATATTTT. Protein product: CASSFSPKSGNTIYF.

The chain is built from TRBV6-1 and TRBJ2-5; TRBD2 matches at 9 bases. V dropped 3 bases and J dropped 5; count of bases not matched to a gene: 16. In germline, CDR1 is MNHNS, CDR2 SASEGT. The CDR3 consists of 18 residues. CDR3 protein: CASSDPSVRLAVLETQYF. CDR3 bases: TGTGCCAGCAGTGACCCCTCCGTACGACTAGCGGTCTTGGAGACCCAGTACTTC.

The chain is built from TRBV27 and TRBJ1-1; 7 nucleotides align to TRBD1. Germline CDR1 MNHEY, CDR2 SMNVEV (reference sequence). Trimming cost V 6 bases and J 6 bases; bases outside gene matches: 7. CDR3 length: 13 amino acids. CDR3 sequence: CASRPTGAPEAFF. The CDR3 DNA follows: TGTGCCAGCAGACCCACAGGGGCTCCTGAAGCTTTCTTT.

V and J are TRBV7-9 and TRBJ2-7; D ambiguous. V lost 2 bases and J 5 bases, leaving 7 bases between the germline ends. The CDR3 sequence is 12 residues long. Germline CDR1 SEHNR, CDR2 FQNEAQ (reference sequence). The CDR3 DNA reads TGTGCCAGCAGCTTAAACCGGGACGAGCAGTACTTC. Translation: CASSLNRDEQYF. The full variable domain, with the rest looked up from reference TRBV7-9 and TRBJ2-7, is DTGVSQNPRHKITKRGQNVTFRCDPISEHNRLYWYRQTLGQGPEFLTYFQNEAQLEKSRLLSDRFSAERPKGSFSTLEIQRTEQGDSAMYLCASSLNRDEQYFGPGTRLTVT.

The rearrangement uses TRBV9 and TRBJ2-7; 7 nucleotides match TRBD1. The CDR3 consists of 14 residues. The germline V gene has CDR1 SGDLS and CDR2 YYNGEE. V shed 3 bases, J shed 7 bases, and the junction held 10 bases outside the gene matches. CDR3: CASSDDRVQGEQYF. The CDR3 bases are TGTGCCAGCAGCGACGACAGGGTACAGGGTGAGCAGTACTTC.

V and J are TRBV4-3 and TRBJ2-3, with D hard to call. The CDR3 has 17 amino acids. V lost 0 bases and J 0 bases, leaving 13 bases between the germline ends. Germline V lookup: CDR1 LGHNA, CDR2 YSLEER. CDR3 amino acids: CASSQEGILVSTDTQYF. CDR3 DNA: TGCGCCAGCAGCCAAGAGGGGATTCTCGTAAGCACAGATACGCAGTATTTT.

This sequence joins TRBV9 and TRBJ1-3; tentatively, D is TRBD1 (5 bases). V was pared by 4 bases and J by 6 bases, with 23 bases between. Germline V gene sequence: CDR1 SGDLS, CDR2 YYNGEE. This CDR3 comprises 17 residues. The CDR3 protein is CASSSRHGAGEENTIYF. CDR3 DNA: TGTGCCAGCAGCTCACGCCACGGGGCAGGAGAGGAAAACACCATATATTTT.

The rearrangement joins TRBV5-6 to TRBJ2-1; the match to TRBD1 covers 9 bases. There are 12 residues in the CDR3. The germline CDR1 and CDR2 sequences are SGHDT and YYEEEE. The V segment lost 9 bases and the J segment 4 bases; nucleotides outside the gene matches: 2. The CDR3 nucleotides read TGTGCCACGGGACAGGGTTACAATGAGCAGTTCTTC. Translation: CATGQGYNEQFF.

This sequence joins TRBV30 and TRBJ2-7; D gene uncertain. V gave up 2 bases and J gave up 4 bases, with 12 bases separating them. This CDR3 spans 13 amino acids. Germline values: CDR1 GTSNPN, CDR2 SVGIG (reference sequence). CDR3 protein: CAWSSSSGYEQYF. CDR3 sequence (DNA): TGTGCCTGGAGTTCGTCCTCCGGATACGAGCAGTACTTC.

J is TRBJ1-1 and V is TRBV27, with TRBD1 identical over 7 bases. This CDR3 has 16 amino acids. Per the germline V gene, CDR1 is MNHEY and CDR2 is SMNVEV (reference sequence). V trimming: 4 bases; J trimming: 11 bases; junction bases outside the gene matches: 19. The CDR3 protein is CASSYSEGQLSFNAFF. The CDR3 nucleotides read TGTGCCAGCAGTTATAGCGAGGGACAGCTTAGTTTCAACGCTTTCTTT.